These 10 T cell receptor beta chains originate from one sample sequenced in a study of beta chain features in type 1 diabetes (dated by TCRdb to 2016 to 2019). Results the study describes overall, beyond this receptor: In all four CD4+ subsets, TCRB CDR3 length was moderately but significantly shorter in type 1 diabetes patients.

The method was the immunoSEQ multiplex PCR assay. The High Capacity cDNA Reverse Transcription Kit was used to reverse transcribe all of the isolated RNA, meaning that expressed TCRB transcripts were what got sequenced. The table was pulled from immuneACCESS by TCRdb, which kept in-frame rearrangements only. Such tables lose some clones; where checked, under half of the loss comes from unresolved V genes, and the rest has no known cause. For this sample there are under 300,000 clones; over 11% appear just once. The ten most abundant clones make up about 0.02% of the sample. What these receptors recognize is not known. The sample taken for sequencing was naive CD4+ T cells from blood. The intended sense of this specimen's cell subset or site label: true naive CD4+ T cells. The receptors come from a man younger than 40 with type 1 diabetes.

The V gene is TRBV4-1, the J gene TRBJ2-5, with 8 bases aligning to TRBD2. The CDR3 has 15 residues. Germline V gives CDR1 MGHRA, CDR2 YSYEKL. V was pared by 1 base and J by 0 bases, with 1 base of the junction left unmatched. CDR3: CASSQGGGNQETQYF. The CDR3 DNA reads as TGCGCCAGCAGCCAAGGCGGGGGGAACCAAGAGACCCAGTACTTC.

The chain employs TRBV19 and TRBJ1-1; D possibly corresponds to TRBD1 (5 bases). Germline lookup yields CDR1 LNHDA and CDR2 SQIVND (reference sequence). The CDR3 consists of 11 residues. V lost 3 bases to trimming and J lost 8 bases, with 7 bases between them. The CDR3 is CASSIQGEAFF. CDR3 nucleotides: TGTGCCAGTAGTATTCAGGGAGAAGCTTTCTTT. The full variable domain, with the rest looked up from reference TRBV19 and TRBJ1-1, is DGGITQSPKYLFRKEGQNVTLSCEQNLNHDAMYWYRQDPGQGLRLIYYSQIVNDFQKGDIAEGYSVSREKKESFPLTVTSAQKNPTAFYLCASSIQGEAFFGQGTRLTVV.

This clone has only a few counts. One end of the junction fails to match germline, which may point to a read error. V usage is TRBV11-2 and J usage is TRBJ2-1, with 10 bases identical to TRBD1. Germline lookup yields CDR1 SGHAT and CDR2 FQNNGV. This CDR3 comprises 17 residues. The CDR3 DNA follows: TGTGCCAGCAGGCGGGACAGGGGAAAGGCCTCCTCCAATGAGCAGTTCTTC. Protein sequence: CASRRDRGKASSNEQFF.

This rearrangement joins TRBV5-4 to TRBJ2-7; D is undetermined. In germline, CDR1 is SGHNT, CDR2 YYREEE (reference sequence). Trimming took off 4 bases at V and 6 bases at J, with 20 bases between the two ends. CDR3 length: 15 amino acids. Here the CDR3 reads CASSRADEAFVEQYF. The CDR3 nucleotides are TGTGCCAGCAGCAGAGCCGACGAAGCGTTTGTCGAGCAGTACTTC.

The chain combines TRBV4-1 with TRBJ2-2, with 12 positions matching TRBD1. Germline V gene data show CDR1 as MGHRA and CDR2 as YSYEKL. The CDR3 totals 18 residues. Trimming removed 3 bases from V and 7 bases from J; junction bases left unmatched: 12. The DNA of the CDR3 is TGCGCCAGCAGCCACCCTAGGGACAGGGGGCTTCCACACGGGGAGCTGTTTTTT. Protein product: CASSHPRDRGLPHGELFF.

This clone has more than one count but fewer than ten. The V call is TRBV7-9, the J call TRBJ2-7; 9 bases map to TRBD1. This CDR3 has 14 amino acids. With 3 bases clipped from V and 5 bases from J, the junction kept 5 bases outside the gene matches. Germline CDR1 SEHNR, CDR2 FQNEAQ (reference sequence). The DNA of the CDR3 is TGTGCCAGCAGCTTCGGGACAGGGTCCCACGAGCAGTACTTC. Translation gives CASSFGTGSHEQYF.

This clone was seen a few times. This chain connects TRBV7-8 to TRBJ1-6; TRBD1 might be the D (5 bases). Trimming shortened V by 5 bases and J by 8 bases, and 16 bases separated the two germline ends. The CDR3 has 15 amino acids. Germline CDR1 SGHVS, CDR2 FQNEAQ. In nucleotides, the CDR3 is TGTGCCAGCAGCCCCCTGGGGGGATCTTATTCACCCCTCCACTTT. Its translation is CASSPLGGSYSPLHF.

The V call is TRBV19, the J call TRBJ2-5; 7 nucleotides match TRBD1. V shed 6 bases, J shed 1 base, and the junction held 5 bases outside the gene matches. The CDR3 has 14 residues. Germline CDR1 reads LNHDA; CDR2 reads SQIVND (reference sequence). The CDR3 loop is CASRRTGAQETQYF. The CDR3 DNA follows: TGTGCCAGTAGGAGAACAGGGGCCCAAGAGACCCAGTACTTC.

J is TRBJ2-7 and V is TRBV9; D remains ambiguous. Trimming removed 0 bases from V and 2 bases from J, with 3 bases in between. The CDR3 runs 12 residues. The germline CDR1 and CDR2 sequences are SGDLS and YYNGEE. The CDR3 DNA reads TGTGCCAGCAGCGTAGAGCCCTACGAGCAGTACTTC. The encoded protein is CASSVEPYEQYF.

The DNA of the CDR3 is TGTGCCAGCAGCCCCCGGACGGTGAGGGATAGGAAAGCTTTCTTT. This sequence encodes CASSPRTVRDRKAFF. The V and J genes are TRBV7-8 and TRBJ1-1; D unresolved. CDR1 and CDR2 (germline): SGHVS, FQNEAQ. The CDR3 covers 15 residues. Trimming pared 5 bases from V and 9 bases from J, leaving 22 bases between.